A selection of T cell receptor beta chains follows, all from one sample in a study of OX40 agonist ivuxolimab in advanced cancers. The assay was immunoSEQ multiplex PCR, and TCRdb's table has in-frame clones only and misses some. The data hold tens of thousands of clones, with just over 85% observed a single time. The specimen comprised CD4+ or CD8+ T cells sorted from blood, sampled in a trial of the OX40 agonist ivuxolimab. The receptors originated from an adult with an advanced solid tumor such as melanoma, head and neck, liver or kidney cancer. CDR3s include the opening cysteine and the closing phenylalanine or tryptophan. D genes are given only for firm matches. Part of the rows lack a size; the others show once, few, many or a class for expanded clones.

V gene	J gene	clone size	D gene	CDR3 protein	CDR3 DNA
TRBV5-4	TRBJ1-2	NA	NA	CASSLAGPEIFYTF	TGTGCCAGCAGCCTCGCAGGGCCGGAGATTTTTTACACCTTC
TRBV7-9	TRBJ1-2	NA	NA	CASSLRDPLGYTF	TGTGCCAGCAGCTTAAGAGACCCCCTAGGCTACACCTTC
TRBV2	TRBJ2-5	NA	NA	CASGLASQETQYF	TGTGCCAGCGGGTTAGCGTCGCAAGAGACCCAGTACTTC
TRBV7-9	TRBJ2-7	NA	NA	CASSNSYEQYF	TGTGCCAGCAGCAATTCCTACGAGCAGTACTTC
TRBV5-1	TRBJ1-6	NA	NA	CASRRDLRSPLHF	TGCGCCAGCAGACGGGACCTGCGTTCACCCCTCCACTTT
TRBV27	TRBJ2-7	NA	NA	CASRGRSGTEQYF	TGTGCCAGCAGGGGGAGGTCTGGGACTGAGCAGTACTTC
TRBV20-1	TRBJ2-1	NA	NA	CSANPLGAQFF	TGCAGTGCCAATCCATTGGGGGCGCAGTTCTTC
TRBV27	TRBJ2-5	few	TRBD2	CASRSAGGQETQYF	TGTGCCAGCAGATCAGCGGGAGGGCAAGAGACCCAGTACTTC
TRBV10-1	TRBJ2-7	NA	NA	CASSESQDFYEQYF	TGCGCCAGCAGTGAGTCCCAGGATTTCTACGAGCAGTACTTC
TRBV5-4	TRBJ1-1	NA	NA	CASSRQGDTEAFF	TGTGCCAGCAGCCGTCAGGGAGACACTGAAGCTTTCTTT
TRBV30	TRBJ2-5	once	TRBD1	CAWIPGTGGETQYF	TGTGCCTGGATACCCGGGACAGGGGGTGAGACCCAGTACTTC
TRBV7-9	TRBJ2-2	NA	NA	CASSLLEGAGELFF	TGTGCCAGCAGCTTGCTAGAAGGGGCCGGGGAGCTGTTTTTT
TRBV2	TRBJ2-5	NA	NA	CASSVEGVETQYF	TGTGCCAGCAGTGTCGAAGGTGTAGAGACCCAGTACTTC
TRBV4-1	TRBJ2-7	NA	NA	CASSQGATSSSYEQYF	TGCGCCAGCAGCCAAGGGGCGACTTCCAGCTCCTACGAGCAGTACTTC
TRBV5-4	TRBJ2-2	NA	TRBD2	CASSGGTSGNPGELFF	TGTGCCAGCAGCGGGGGGACTAGCGGGAATCCCGGGGAGCTGTTTTTT
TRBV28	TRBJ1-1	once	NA	CASSSHGQGKPEAFF	TGTGCCAGCAGTTCTCACGGGCAGGGGAAACCTGAAGCTTTCTTT
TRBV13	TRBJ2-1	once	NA	CASSLRPSWASSYNEQFF	TGTGCCAGCAGCTTACGACCGTCGTGGGCTAGCTCCTACAATGAGCAGTTCTTC
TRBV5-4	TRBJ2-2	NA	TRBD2	CASSDRTSGVTGELFF	TGTGCCAGCAGCGACCGGACTAGCGGGGTCACCGGGGAGCTGTTTTTT
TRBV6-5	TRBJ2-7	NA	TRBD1	CASSKDRGTYEQYF	TGTGCCAGCAGTAAAGACAGGGGAACGTACGAGCAGTACTTC
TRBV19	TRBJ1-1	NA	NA	CASSIAGLPNTEAFF	TGTGCCAGTAGTATAGCAGGACTGCCGAACACTGAAGCTTTCTTT
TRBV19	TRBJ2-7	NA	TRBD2	CASSPLAGQAYEQYF	TGTGCCAGTAGCCCTCTAGCGGGCCAAGCCTACGAGCAGTACTTC
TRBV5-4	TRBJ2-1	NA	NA	CASSSWDVNEQFF	TGTGCCAGCAGCTCCTGGGACGTCAATGAGCAGTTCTTC
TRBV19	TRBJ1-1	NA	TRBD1	CASTRGGQGNTEAFF	TGTGCCAGTACCCGAGGTGGACAGGGGAACACTGAAGCTTTCTTT
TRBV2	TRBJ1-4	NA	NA	CASSEATEKLFF	TGTGCCAGCAGTGAAGCGACTGAAAAACTGTTTTTT
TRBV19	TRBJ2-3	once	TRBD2	CASSRGLAGGDTQYF	TGTGCCAGTAGTAGGGGACTAGCGGGAGGAGATACGCAGTATTTT
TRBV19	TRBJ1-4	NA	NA	CASSRQVNEKLFF	TGTGCCAGTAGTCGTCAGGTCAATGAAAAACTGTTTTTT
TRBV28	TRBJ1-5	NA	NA	CASSPLRGGDQPQHF	TGTGCCAGCAGTCCCCTCAGGGGTGGGGACCAGCCCCAGCATTTT
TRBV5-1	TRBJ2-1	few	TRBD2	CASSLKVTSSGSSYNEQFF	TGCGCCAGCAGCTTGAAGGTAACGTCTAGCGGGAGTTCCTACAATGAGCAGTTCTTC
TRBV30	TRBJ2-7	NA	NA	CAWSRRREYEQYF	TGTGCCTGGAGTCGGAGACGGGAGTACGAGCAGTACTTC
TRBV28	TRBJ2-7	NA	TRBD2	CASRRGGETYEQYF	TGTGCCAGCAGGCGGGGGGGCGAAACTTACGAGCAGTACTTC
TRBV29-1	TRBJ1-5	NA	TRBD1	CSVDTGDGQPQHF	TGCAGCGTTGACACAGGGGATGGGCAGCCCCAGCATTTT
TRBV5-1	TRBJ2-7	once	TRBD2	CASSPTSGSPNEQYF	TGCGCCAGCAGCCCCACTAGCGGGAGTCCCAACGAGCAGTACTTC
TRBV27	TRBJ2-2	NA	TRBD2	CASSSGLAGTGELFF	TGTGCCAGCTCGTCGGGGCTAGCGGGCACCGGGGAGCTGTTTTTT
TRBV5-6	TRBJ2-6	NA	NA	CASSFGSSGANVLTF	TGTGCCAGCAGCTTTGGGAGCTCTGGGGCCAACGTCCTGACTTTC
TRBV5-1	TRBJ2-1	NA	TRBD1	CASSLVQGQGNNEQFF	TGCGCCAGCAGCTTGGTCCAGGGACAGGGTAACAATGAGCAGTTCTTC
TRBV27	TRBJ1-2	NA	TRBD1	CASSLTGGDGYTF	TGTGCCAGCAGTTTAACAGGGGGTGATGGCTACACCTTC
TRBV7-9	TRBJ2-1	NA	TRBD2	CASSPWTSGSKREQFF	TGTGCCAGCAGCCCCTGGACTAGCGGGAGCAAGCGTGAGCAGTTCTTC
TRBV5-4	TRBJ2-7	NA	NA	CASRSSNEQYF	TGTGCCAGCAGGTCGAGTAACGAGCAGTACTTC
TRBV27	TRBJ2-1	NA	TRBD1	CASSFRDRGRFRNEQFF	TGTGCCAGCAGTTTTAGGGACAGGGGGCGCTTTCGCAATGAGCAGTTCTTC
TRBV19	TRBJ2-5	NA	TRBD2	CASSDGGLAGKETQYF	TGTGCCAGTAGTGACGGAGGACTAGCGGGAAAAGAGACCCAGTACTTC
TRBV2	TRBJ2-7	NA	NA	CASSEAGGVYEQYF	TGTGCCAGCAGTGAAGCAGGAGGGGTGTACGAGCAGTACTTC
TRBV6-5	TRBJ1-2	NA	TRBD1	CASSTGTGYGYTF	TGTGCCAGCAGTACCGGGACAGGGTATGGCTACACCTTC
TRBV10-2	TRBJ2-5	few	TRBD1	CASSTGTGGGRETQYF	TGCGCCAGCAGCACCGGGACAGGGGGCGGGAGGGAGACCCAGTACTTC
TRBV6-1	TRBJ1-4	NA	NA	CASSEGGRNNEKLFF	TGTGCCAGCAGTGAAGGGGGCCGGAATAATGAAAAACTGTTTTTT
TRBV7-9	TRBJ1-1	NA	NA	CASSLESAVTEAFF	TGTGCCAGCAGCTTAGAATCCGCGGTCACTGAAGCTTTCTTT
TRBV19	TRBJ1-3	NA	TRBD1	CASRGQVLSGNTIYF	TGTGCCAGTAGAGGACAGGTCCTCTCTGGAAACACCATATATTTT
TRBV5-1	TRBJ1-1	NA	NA	CASREGWENTEAFF	TGCGCCAGCCGCGAGGGGTGGGAGAACACTGAAGCTTTCTTT
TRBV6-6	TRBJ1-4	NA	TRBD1	CASSYGQGVEKLFF	TGTGCCAGCAGTTATGGACAGGGAGTCGAAAAACTGTTTTTT
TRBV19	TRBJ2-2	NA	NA	CASRDIHPGELFF	TGTGCCAGCCGGGATATCCACCCCGGGGAGCTGTTTTTT
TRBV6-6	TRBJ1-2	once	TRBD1	CASSRGDRNTYGYTF	TGTGCCAGCAGTAGGGGGGACAGAAATACCTATGGCTACACCTTC
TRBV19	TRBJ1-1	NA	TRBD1	CASSIGTGAPMNTEAFF	TGTGCCAGTAGTATAGGGACAGGGGCGCCGATGAACACTGAAGCTTTCTTT
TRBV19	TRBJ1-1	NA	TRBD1	CASSIRGVEAFF	TGTGCCAGTAGTATCAGGGGGGTTGAAGCTTTCTTT
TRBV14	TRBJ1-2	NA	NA	CASSQGEDWSGYTF	TGTGCCAGCAGCCAAGGGGAGGATTGGAGTGGCTACACCTTC
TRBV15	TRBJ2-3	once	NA	CATSRGVAETIGTDTQYF	TGTGCCACCAGCAGAGGGGTGGCTGAGACTATCGGCACAGATACGCAGTATTTT
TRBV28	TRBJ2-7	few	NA	CASSLVLTEQYF	TGTGCCAGCAGTCTCGTTCTCACCGAGCAGTACTTC